Below, 11 T cell receptor beta chains from the same sample are listed, as sequenced in a study of cytomegalovirus exposure and HLA in healthy donors. This PCR relied on a set of 60 Vbeta primers and 13 Jbeta primers. Measured with immunoSEQ multiplex PCR; TCRdb has only the in-frame clones, and not every one. The sample has over 150,000 clones, 80% to 85% seen once; the top ten hold 5.5% to 7%. Source material: PBMCs. The receptor set was obtained from a woman aged 50 to 60 in good health and CMV-seropositive.

The chain joins TRBV5-1 to TRBJ2-7; 7 bases agree with TRBD1. Germline CDR1 reads SGHRS; CDR2 reads YFSETQ. Germline trimming cut 3 bases from V and 5 bases from J; bases unmatched to any gene: 11. CDR3 length equals 15 residues. The CDR3 DNA follows: TGCGCCAGCAGCTCCCCGACAGGGTATGTCAACGAGCAGTACTTC. It is translated as CASSSPTGYVNEQYF.

This chain joins TRBV4-1 and TRBJ2-5; D unclear. TRBJ2-7 explains the end of the DNA better; the J call may be wrong. The CDR3 covers 15 residues. The germline gives CDR1 MGHRA, CDR2 YSYEKL. CDR3 amino acids: CASSQGLVITYEQYF. The CDR3 region has the DNA TGCGCCAGCAGCCAAGGACTCGTTATCACCTACGAGCAGTACTTC.

The chain employs TRBV7-9 and TRBJ1-5; D is ambiguous. Germline values: CDR1 SEHNR, CDR2 FQNEAQ (reference sequence). V was trimmed by 1 base and J by 7 bases, leaving 5 bases between them. CDR3 length: 12 amino acids. For the CDR3, the DNA is TGTGCCAGCAGCTTAGGACAACAGCCCCAGCATTTT. Translated: CASSLGQQPQHF.

The rearrangement joins TRBV7-9 to TRBJ2-1, with 8 bases identical to TRBD2. CDR1 and CDR2 (germline): SEHNR, FQNEAQ (reference sequence). CDR3 length equals 15 residues. V shed 7 bases, J shed 5 bases, and the junction held 10 bases outside the gene matches. Here the CDR3 reads CASIPSGGNHNEQFF. The CDR3 nucleotides are TGTGCCAGCATCCCGAGCGGGGGTAACCACAATGAGCAGTTCTTC.

This chain uses TRBV10-3 with TRBJ2-7, with 7 bases matching TRBD1. V lost 7 bases, J lost 5 bases, and 14 bases stayed unmatched. CDR1 ENHRY and CDR2 SYGVKD come from the germline V gene. The CDR3 length is 15 residues. In nucleotides, the CDR3 is TGTGCCATCAAGACAACCGGGACAGTGGCCCACGAGCAGTACTTC. It specifies CAIKTTGTVAHEQYF.

The CDR3 loop reads CASSQGSSGDGMETQYF. CDR3 sequence (DNA): TGCGCCAGCAGCCAGGGGTCTAGCGGGGACGGCATGGAGACCCAGTACTTC. This rearrangement joins TRBV4-3 to TRBJ2-5; 9 bases are a match to TRBD2. Germline V gene lookup returns CDR1 LGHNA and CDR2 YSLEER. The CDR3 length is 17 residues. The V gene end was trimmed by 3 bases and the J gene end by 5 bases; junction bases not matched to a gene: 13.

This clone was recorded only once. This chain joins TRBV5-4 and TRBJ1-1, with D possibly being TRBD1 (6 bases). CDR1 and CDR2 from the germline V gene are SGHNT and YYREEE (reference sequence). The CDR3 is 13 residues long. The ends were cut back, 4 bases at V and 5 bases at J, with 12 bases in the middle. DNA for the CDR3: TGTGCCAGCAGCGGGGAACAGGGAACTGAAGCTTTCTTT. It is translated as CASSGEQGTEAFF.

This clone occurred once. The chain carries TRBV19 and TRBJ2-3; perhaps TRBD2 as D (5 bases). Per the germline V gene, CDR1 is LNHDA and CDR2 is SQIVND (reference sequence). Trimming shortened V by 7 bases and J by 6 bases, and 17 bases separated the two germline ends. The CDR3 runs to 14 residues. The CDR3, as DNA: TGTGCCAGTACCACATCGGGGAACCCGGATACGCAGTATTTT. Its translation is CASTTSGNPDTQYF.

This chain joins TRBV29-1 and TRBJ2-3, with a weak D call TRBD1 (6 bases). The germline CDR1 and CDR2 sequences are SQVTM and ANQGSEA. Trimming pared 2 bases from V and 3 bases from J, leaving 9 bases between. The CDR3 contains 13 residues. CDR3 DNA: TGCAGCGTTGAAACAGGGCATACAGATACGCAGTATTTT. Its protein is CSVETGHTDTQYF.

The chain's CDR3 is CASRGQGGSGSPLHF. The CDR3 DNA sequence: TGTGCCAGCAGAGGACAGGGTGGATCTGGTTCACCCCTCCACTTT. The genes are TRBV6-4 and TRBJ1-6; 8 nucleotides match TRBD1. The ends lost 6 bases at V and 9 bases at J; junction bases unmatched: 10. CDR3 length: 15 residues. Germline V lookup: CDR1 MRHNA, CDR2 SNTAGT.

V usage is TRBV2 and J usage is TRBJ2-5; TRBD2 agrees at 11 bases. CDR1 is SNHLY and CDR2 is FYNNEI in the germline V gene. With V trimmed by 6 bases and J by 5 bases, 2 bases remained unmatched. This CDR3 is built from 13 residues. The CDR3 DNA follows: TGTGCCAGCAGGACTAGCGGGATTGAGACCCAGTACTTC. Its protein is CASRTSGIETQYF.